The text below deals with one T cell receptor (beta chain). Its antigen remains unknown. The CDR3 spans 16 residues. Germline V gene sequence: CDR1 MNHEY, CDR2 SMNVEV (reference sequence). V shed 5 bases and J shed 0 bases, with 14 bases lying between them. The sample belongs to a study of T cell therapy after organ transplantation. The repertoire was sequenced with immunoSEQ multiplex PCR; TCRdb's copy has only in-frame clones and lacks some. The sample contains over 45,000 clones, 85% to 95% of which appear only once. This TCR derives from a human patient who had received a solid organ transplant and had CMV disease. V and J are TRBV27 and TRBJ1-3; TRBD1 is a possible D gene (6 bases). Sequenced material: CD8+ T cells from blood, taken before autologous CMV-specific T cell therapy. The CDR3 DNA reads TGTGCCAGCAGTACGACAGGTCTCAGCTCTGGAAACACCATATATTTT. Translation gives CASSTTGLSSGNTIYF.